This is a list of T cell receptor beta chains from one sample in a study of shared clonotypes between healthy human individuals. Data came from immunoSEQ multiplex PCR; TCRdb stores just in-frame clones and leaves some out. The table lists 500,000 to 550,000 clones, approximately 94% of them singletons. Sequencing input: naive CD4+ T cells sorted from blood. The receptor set was obtained from a woman aged 30 to 39 in good health. The CDR3 runs from the conserved cysteine through the conserved F or W. A D gene is named only where the DNA matches it firmly. Where a row states a size, it is once, few, many or the class of an expanded clone; other rows omit it.

TRBJ1-2	TRBV4-2	NA	14	TRBD1	TGTGCCAGCAGCGCCGGGACAGGGGTTTTTGGCTACACCTTC	CASSAGTGVFGYTF
TRBJ1-2	TRBV6-5	NA	15	NA	TGTGCCAGCAGCATCGTTGGGGCAGAGACCTATGGCTACACCTTC	CASSIVGAETYGYTF
TRBJ1-1	TRBV5-1	NA	14	TRBD1	TGCGCCAGCTCACAGGGGTTATACGGCACTGAAGCTTTCTTT	CASSQGLYGTEAFF
TRBJ2-3	TRBV2	NA	17	TRBD2	TGTGCCAGCAGTGAGTATACTAGCGGGAGTTCCACAGATACGCAGTATTTT	CASSEYTSGSSTDTQYF
TRBJ2-5	TRBV5-1	NA	13	NA	TGCGCCAGCAGCTTGGTAGTTCAAGAGACCCAGTACTTC	CASSLVVQETQYF
TRBJ2-3	TRBV19	NA	17	TRBD2	TGTGCCAGTAGTATCTCGCGGCTAGCGGGAGAAGGAGATACGCAGTATTTT	CASSISRLAGEGDTQYF
TRBJ2-5	TRBV5-1	NA	17	TRBD2	TGCGCCAGCAGCTTGTACCCTAGCGGGAGAGTCCAAGAGACCCAGTACTTC	CASSLYPSGRVQETQYF
TRBJ2-7	TRBV5-1	NA	14	TRBD1	TGCGCCAGCAGCGTCCGGGACAGGGACTACGAGCAGTACTTC	CASSVRDRDYEQYF
TRBJ2-5	TRBV7-9	NA	14	NA	TGTGCCAGCAGCTTAGTCAGGAACCAAGAGACCCAGTACTTC	CASSLVRNQETQYF
TRBJ1-5	TRBV4-2	NA	15	NA	TGTGCCAGCAGCCAGACCGGGGACGGCAATCAGCCCCAGCATTTT	CASSQTGDGNQPQHF
TRBJ1-4	TRBV18	NA	16	NA	TGTGCCAGCTCACCGGACCAGACAGTTAATCGTGAAAAACTGTTTTTT	CASSPDQTVNREKLFF
TRBJ2-2	TRBV10-2	NA	22	TRBD2	TGCGCCAGCAGTTTAGGGACAGCCGGGACTAGCGGGTTACGCCGGCGAACCGGGGAGCTGTTTTTT	CASSLGTAGTSGLRRRTGELFF
TRBJ1-5	TRBV6-1	NA	15	NA	TGTGCCAGCAGTGAACAGGGAGGTGCAAATCAGCCCCAGCATTTT	CASSEQGGANQPQHF
TRBJ2-1	TRBV7-6	NA	15	NA	TGTGCCAGCAGCCGGACTTACGACCGAAACAATGAGCAGTTCTTC	CASSRTYDRNNEQFF
TRBJ2-3	TRBV27	NA	15	NA	TGTGCCAGCAGTTCCGGGACTGCGAATACGGATACGCAGTATTTT	CASSSGTANTDTQYF
TRBJ2-1	TRBV23-1	NA	19	TRBD2	TGCGCCAGCAGTCAATCATGGACTAGCGCTCATTTTCCATACAATGAGCAGTTCTTC	CASSQSWTSAHFPYNEQFF
TRBJ1-3	TRBV7-6	NA	16	NA	TGTGCCAGCAGCCCCGGGGGGGGCATCTCTGGAAACACCATATATTTT	CASSPGGGISGNTIYF
TRBJ2-7	TRBV6-5	few	13	TRBD2	TGTGCCAGCAGTTCCCGACTAGCGAGGGAGCAGTACTTC	CASSSRLAREQYF
TRBJ1-3	TRBV28	NA	15	NA	TGTGCCAGCAAGCCCCCAGGAAGCTCTGGAAACACCATATATTTT	CASKPPGSSGNTIYF
TRBJ1-1	TRBV18	NA	13	NA	TGTGCCAGCTCACCCACAGAGAACACTGAAGCTTTCTTT	CASSPTENTEAFF
TRBJ2-1	TRBV4-1	NA	17	NA	TGCGCCAGCAGCCAAGAACGCCGGCGGAGCTCCTACAATGAGCAGTTCTTC	CASSQERRRSSYNEQFF
TRBJ2-6	TRBV6-5	NA	14	NA	TGTGCCAGCAGACTACTAGCTGGGGCCAACGTCCTGACTTTC	CASRLLAGANVLTF
TRBJ1-2	TRBV28	NA	13	TRBD1	TGTGCCAGCAGTCTTCCCCAGGGGGGCGGCTACACCTTC	CASSLPQGGGYTF
TRBJ2-1	TRBV9	NA	13	NA	TGTGCCAGCAGCGTAACCCTTTGGGAGGAGCAGTTCTTC	CASSVTLWEEQFF
TRBJ1-5	TRBV18	NA	14	NA	TGTGCCAGCTCACCTCAACGGAACAATCAGCCCCAGCATTTT	CASSPQRNNQPQHF
TRBJ2-4	TRBV6-5	NA	13	TRBD1	TGTGCCAGCAGGACAGGGACCAAAAACATTCAGTACTTC	CASRTGTKNIQYF
TRBJ1-4	TRBV11-2	once	13	NA	TGTGCCAGCACCCCGGGAGGGGCAGAAAAACTGTTTTTT	CASTPGGAEKLFF
TRBJ2-4	TRBV11-2	NA	13	NA	TGTGCCATTCGGGGACTTACCAAAAACATTCAGTACTTC	CAIRGLTKNIQYF
TRBJ2-7	TRBV28	NA	12	NA	TGTGCCAGCAGCGGGAGTAACATCGAGCAGTACTTC	CASSGSNIEQYF
TRBJ2-7	TRBV4-2	NA	16	TRBD2	TGTGCCAGCAGCCAAGTAGTTTCAGCGGGGTCCTACGAGCAGTACTTC	CASSQVVSAGSYEQYF
TRBJ2-7	TRBV28	NA	14	NA	TGTGCCAGCAGCCCTGACCTTAGGCTCGGCGAGCAGTACTTC	CASSPDLRLGEQYF
TRBJ1-5	TRBV5-8	NA	16	NA	TGTGCCAGCAGCCCCGGCCCGGGAATGGGGAATCAGCCCCAGCATTTT	CASSPGPGMGNQPQHF
TRBJ2-5	TRBV15	NA	14	NA	TGTGCCACCAGCAGAGTGGGGGGTCAAGAGACCCAGTACTTC	CATSRVGGQETQYF
TRBJ1-5	TRBV28	NA	17	TRBD1	TGTGCCAGCAGTCCCGTGCTCAAGACAGGGGGCGAGAAGCCCCAGCATTTT	CASSPVLKTGGEKPQHF
TRBJ1-2	TRBV6-9	NA	18	TRBD1	TGTGCCTTGTCGGGGGGGACAGTAATGGACGAAGCTAACTATGGCTACACCTTC	CALSGGTVMDEANYGYTF
TRBJ2-5	TRBV7-9	NA	15	NA	TGTGCCAGCAGCTTAATAACAGGGCAAGTAGAGACCCAGTACTTC	CASSLITGQVETQYF
TRBJ2-7	TRBV10-2	NA	14	NA	TGCGCCAGCAGTGAGTCGACTCTGGGCTACGAGCAGTACTTC	CASSESTLGYEQYF
TRBJ1-1	TRBV29-1	NA	13	NA	TGCAGCGTTACGACAGCGATGAACACTGAAGCTTTCTTT	CSVTTAMNTEAFF